What follows are 6 T cell receptor beta chains derived from one specimen sequenced in a study of blood T cell repertoires in COVID-19. Produced via immunoSEQ multiplex PCR; TCRdb's table is partial and in-frame only. The sample lists 130,000 or so clones, more than 85% occurring once. Specimen: peripheral blood. These receptors all come from a man in his sixties with COVID-19, enrolled during active disease.

This rearrangement joins TRBV5-8 to TRBJ2-1, with TRBD1 matching 7 bases. Germline CDR1 is SGHTS and CDR2 is YDEGEE. This CDR3 has 15 residues. Germline trimming cut 3 bases from V and 0 bases from J; bases unmatched to any gene: 3. The CDR3 sequence is CASSWDSSSYNEQFF. The CDR3 DNA is TGTGCCAGCAGCTGGGACAGCAGCTCCTACAATGAGCAGTTCTTC.

The V and J genes are TRBV7-8 and TRBJ1-6; TRBD1 matches 8 bases. J gave up 7 bases and V 3 bases, and 5 bases lay outside the gene matches. Germline CDR1 SGHVS, CDR2 FQNEAQ. CDR3 length equals 15 residues. CDR3 coding DNA: TGTGCCAGCAGCTTGGTTGGACAGGGAAATTCACCCCTCCACTTT. It translates to CASSLVGQGNSPLHF.

This clone was seen a handful of times. This chain uses TRBV5-6 with TRBJ1-5, with TRBD1 identical over 9 bases. V was pared by 1 base and J by 4 bases, with 3 bases of the junction left unmatched. The CDR3 has 15 amino acids. Germline CDR1 reads SGHDT; CDR2 reads YYEEEE. The CDR3 nucleotides are TGTGCCAGCAGCTTGAGGGACAGGGCGAATCAGCCCCAGCATTTT. This sequence encodes CASSLRDRANQPQHF.

This clone was detected once. The junction differs from germline at one of its ends, possibly a read error. The chain's CDR3 is CASSYSTSNQVDSVF. In nucleotides, the CDR3 is TGTGCCAGCAGTTACTCGACTAGCAACCAGGTCGATTCGGTCTTC. This rearrangement joins TRBV6-6 to TRBJ2-1; 7 bases agree with TRBD2. This CDR3 has 15 residues. In germline, CDR1 is MNHNY, CDR2 SVGAGI (reference sequence).

The chain has TRBV11-2 and TRBJ1-1; D is uncertain. V was trimmed by 0 bases and J by 4 bases, leaving 9 bases between them. The CDR3 is 14 residues long. Germline values: CDR1 SGHAT, CDR2 FQNNGV. CDR3 sequence (DNA): TGTGCCAGCAGCTTAGATCGGGTGGGCACTGAAGCTTTCTTT. Translated: CASSLDRVGTEAFF.

The chain employs TRBV29-1 and TRBJ2-3; possible D gene TRBD1, 6 bases. V lost 3 bases and J 2 bases, leaving 15 bases between the germline ends. Germline loops: CDR1 SQVTM, CDR2 ANQGSEA. The CDR3 spans 15 residues. CDR3 coding DNA: TGCAGCGTTGAGGGGGCCGATCTACTCACAGATACGCAGTATTTT. Encoded protein: CSVEGADLLTDTQYF.